This TCR beta chain was captured in a study of shared clonotypes between healthy human individuals. Study results and limitations: It was observed that roughly 5.4% of naive CD4 clonotypes were shared across several donors.

Points on this clone: Antigen: not known.

Original handling: In the immunoSEQ data, sequences were junction-only and lacked quality scores, so filtering differed. Sequencing was performed with immunoSEQ multiplex PCR; in TCRdb, only in-frame clones are kept and a portion is missing. That table supplies the V and J calls and clone size; D and trimming were determined from the DNA. The sample holds roughly 380,000 clones, roughly 96% seen once. CD8 memory merged CD45RO+ with CCR7-negative CD45RA+ TemRA cells. The receptor's source is a man aged 25 to 45 in good health. Input material: memory CD8+ T cells sorted from blood. This sample's subset: CD45RO+ cells pooled with CCR7-negative TemRA cells.

The CDR3 reads CSATTGGNEQFF. The CDR3 nucleotides read TGCAGCGCTACGACAGGTGGCAATGAGCAGTTCTTC. The chain joins TRBV29-1 to TRBJ2-1, with a weak D call TRBD1 (6 bases). V gave up 7 bases and J gave up 6 bases, with 13 bases separating them. Germline lookup yields CDR1 SQVTM and CDR2 ANQGSEA. This CDR3 comprises 12 residues.